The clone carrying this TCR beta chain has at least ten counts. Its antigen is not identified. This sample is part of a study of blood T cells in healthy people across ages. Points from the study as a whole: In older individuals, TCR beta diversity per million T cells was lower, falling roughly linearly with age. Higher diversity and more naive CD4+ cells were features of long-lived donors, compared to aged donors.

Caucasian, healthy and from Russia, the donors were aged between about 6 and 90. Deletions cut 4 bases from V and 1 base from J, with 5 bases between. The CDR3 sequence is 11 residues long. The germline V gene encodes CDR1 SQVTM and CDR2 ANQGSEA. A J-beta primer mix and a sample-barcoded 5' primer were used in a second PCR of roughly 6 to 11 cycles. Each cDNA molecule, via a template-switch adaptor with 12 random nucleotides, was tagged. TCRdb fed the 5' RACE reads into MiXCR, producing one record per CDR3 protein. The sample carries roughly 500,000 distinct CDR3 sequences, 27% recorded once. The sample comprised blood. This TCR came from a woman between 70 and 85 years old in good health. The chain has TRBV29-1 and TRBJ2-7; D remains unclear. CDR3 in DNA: TGCAGCGTTGTTCTATCCTACGAGCAGTACTTC. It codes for CSVVLSYEQYF.